This TCR beta chain originates from a study of T cell changes during pregnancy in multiple sclerosis. Trimming took 0 bases from V and 0 from J; bases not matched to a gene: 5. This CDR3 has 16 amino acids. In germline, CDR1 is SGHNT, CDR2 YYREEE (reference sequence). TCRdb's copy holds only in-frame clones and misses some; the assay was immunoSEQ multiplex PCR. This sample has approximately 100,000 clones; about nine tenths occur once, and the top ten carry around 3.2%. The sample here was peripheral blood, taken after pregnancy. The chain uses TRBV5-4 and TRBJ1-1, with TRBD1 matching 7 bases. The TCR comes from a female donor with multiple sclerosis, enrolled in a pregnancy study. The CDR3 reads CASSLVRQGMNTEAFF. CDR3 DNA sequence: TGTGCCAGCAGCTTGGTGCGACAGGGCATGAACACTGAAGCTTTCTTT.